The sequence of this T cell receptor (beta chain) was determined in a study of identifying expanded T cells in peripheral blood. Study findings and constraints: Two-week clone count variance significantly increased as total template count grew. Over two and four weeks, about 15 and 18 clones changed, versus around 1.3 between replicates.

No infections or other immune events were documented during collection. Concerning this clone itself: Its specificity is not known.

Only in-frame clones appear in the TCRdb table, and some are missing; sequencing was by immunoSEQ multiplex PCR. This table has about 90,000 clones, 70% to 90% appearing once. Material for sequencing was blood. This sequence originates from a person aged 18 to 75 in good health.

The CDR3 here is CAISEYSPSYEQYF. The CDR3 region has the DNA TGTGCCATCAGTGAGTATAGTCCCTCCTACGAGCAGTACTTC. This chain links TRBV10-3 with TRBJ2-7, with D uncertain. The CDR3 is 14 residues long. The V gene lost 1 base and the J gene lost 0 bases, with 7 bases spanning the gap. In germline, CDR1 is ENHRY, CDR2 SYGVKD.